This T cell receptor (beta chain) comes out of a study of T cells after yellow fever vaccination. Looking at the study overall: Libraries from low-cell-number fractions were prepared with the SMART-Seq v4 Ultra Low Input RNA kit.

With 4 bases clipped from V and 2 bases from J, the junction kept 4 bases outside the gene matches. This CDR3 is 16 amino acids long. The germline CDR1 and CDR2 sequences are SGHRS and YFSETQ. This clonotype occurred many times. Its antigen is currently unknown. Notes on the study in general: Faster peaking, at day 5 versus 15, marked a secondary response that was weaker.

TCR cDNA was made by 5'RACE template switching, adding a universal primer site and UMIs. TCRdb analysed the 5' RACE reads with MiXCR anew, one entry per CDR3 protein. The sample lists hundreds of thousands of distinct CDR3 sequences, about 4% occurring once. V gene TRBV5-1 combines with J gene TRBJ2-1, with 12 bases matching TRBD2. The material sequenced was PBMCs, taken 5 days after the yellow fever booster vaccination. The receptor comes from a man in his late teens or twenties who received the YFV17D yellow fever vaccine. CDR3 DNA sequence: TGCGCCAGCAGCGGCTCTAGCGGGGGGGCCTACAATGAGCAGTTCTTC. It is translated as CASSGSSGGAYNEQFF.